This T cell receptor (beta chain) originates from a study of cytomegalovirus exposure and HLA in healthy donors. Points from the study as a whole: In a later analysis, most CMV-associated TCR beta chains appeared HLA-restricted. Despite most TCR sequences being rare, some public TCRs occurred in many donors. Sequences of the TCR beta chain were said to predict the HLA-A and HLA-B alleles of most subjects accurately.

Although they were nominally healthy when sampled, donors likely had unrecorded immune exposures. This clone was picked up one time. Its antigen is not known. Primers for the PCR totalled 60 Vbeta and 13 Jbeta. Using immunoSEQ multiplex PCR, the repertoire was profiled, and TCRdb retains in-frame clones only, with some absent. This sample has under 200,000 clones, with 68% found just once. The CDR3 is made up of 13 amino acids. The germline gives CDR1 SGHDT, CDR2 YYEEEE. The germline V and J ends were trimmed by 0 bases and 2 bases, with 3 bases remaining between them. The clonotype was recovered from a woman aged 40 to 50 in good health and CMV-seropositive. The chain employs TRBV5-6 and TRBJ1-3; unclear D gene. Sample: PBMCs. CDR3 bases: TGTGCCAGCAGCTTGGCAACTGGAAACACCATATATTTT. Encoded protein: CASSLATGNTIYF.